This TCR beta chain was captured in a study of blood T cell repertoires in COVID-19. Study information: The United States, Italy and Spain supplied acute and convalescent COVID-19 samples. T cells, B-cell-depleted T cells, or PBMCs supplied cDNA or gDNA.

In the study's own analysis: Reference gene primers were amplified, and this amplification served to estimate nucleated cell counts. Here immunoSEQ multiplex PCR was the method, and the copy in TCRdb shows in-frame clones only, minus some. D and trimming come from the DNA, and the V and J calls and clone size come from that table. The table has approximately 170,000 clones, approximately 82% seen once. The germline gives CDR1 MNHEY, CDR2 SMNVEV (reference sequence). The CDR3 is made up of 17 amino acids. Trimming took off 2 bases at V and 3 bases at J, with 20 bases between the two ends. This TCR came from a woman in her sixties or seventies who had recovered from COVID-19. This chain uses TRBV27 with TRBJ2-7, with D possibly matching TRBD1 (6 bases). Specimen: peripheral blood. CDR3 sequence reads: CASSLRTLPTGNYEQYF. The CDR3 DNA is TGTGCCAGCAGTTTAAGGACACTCCCGACAGGCAACTACGAGCAGTACTTC.